Below are 13 T cell receptor beta chains sequenced from a single sample in a study of blood T cell repertoires in COVID-19. Here immunoSEQ multiplex PCR was the method, and the copy in TCRdb shows in-frame clones only, minus some. Counted here are 200,000 to 250,000 clones, roughly four fifths occurring once; the ten biggest clones make up 1.5% to 2%. The sequenced material came from peripheral blood. The origin of the receptors is a woman of 80 years or more with acute or convalescent COVID-19.

The gene calls are TRBV6-2 or TRBV6-3 and TRBJ1-2, with 10 bases lining up with TRBD1. The CDR3 covers 15 residues. Germline V lookup: CDR1 MNHEY, CDR2 SVGEGT. Trimming cost V 2 bases and J 6 bases; bases outside gene matches: 6. In DNA, the CDR3 is TGTGCCAGCAGTTACCGGGACAGGGGATCCCATGGCTACACCTTC. Its translation is CASSYRDRGSHGYTF.

This chain joins TRBV2 and TRBJ2-2; possible D gene TRBD1, 5 bases. V was cut by 7 bases and J by 2 bases, with 11 bases left in between. The CDR3 consists of 14 residues. Per germline, CDR1 SNHLY and CDR2 FYNNEI. The CDR3 loop reads CASKGQGNTGELFF. The CDR3 nucleotides are TGTGCCAGCAAGGGGCAGGGCAACACCGGGGAGCTGTTTTTT.

The rearrangement links TRBV6-6 to TRBJ2-3; D uncertain. The germline V gene encodes CDR1 MNHNY and CDR2 SVGAGI (reference sequence). Trimming stripped 10 bases from V and 7 bases from J, with 24 bases between. CDR3 length equals 15 residues. The CDR3: CATINTGSSENTQYF. Written as DNA, the CDR3 is TGTGCCACGATTAACACCGGGTCTAGTGAAAATACGCAGTATTTT.

V is TRBV5-6 and J is TRBJ1-5, with a tentative D call TRBD1 (6 bases). Germline V gene sequence: CDR1 SGHDT, CDR2 YYEEEE. Trimming removed 2 bases from V and 0 bases from J, with 12 bases in between. The CDR3 length is 16 residues. Here the CDR3 DNA reads TGTGCCAGCAGCTTAAGCAGGGGAGTTAGCAATCAGCCCCAGCATTTT. Translated, it gives CASSLSRGVSNQPQHF.

Only one count was recorded for this clone. J is TRBJ2-3 and V is TRBV5-1; 13 bases are shared with TRBD2. This CDR3 region has 17 residues. CDR1 is SGHRS and CDR2 is YFSETQ in the germline V gene. J lost 3 bases, V lost 0 bases, and 4 bases had no gene match. The CDR3 nucleotides are TGCGCCAGCAGCTTGGACCTGGGACTAGCGGGGACAGATACGCAGTATTTT. Protein: CASSLDLGLAGTDTQYF.

The J gene is TRBJ2-1, the V gene TRBV5-6, with TRBD1 matching 12 bases. Germline V gene sequence: CDR1 SGHDT, CDR2 YYEEEE. Unmatched junction bases numbered 4, after V lost 2 bases and J lost 4 bases. This CDR3 is 16 amino acids long. The chain's CDR3 is CASSFGTGGLYNEQFF. DNA of the CDR3: TGTGCCAGCAGCTTCGGGACAGGGGGCCTTTACAATGAGCAGTTCTTC. The full variable domain, completed using reference TRBV5-6 and TRBJ2-1, is DAGVTQSPTHLIKTRGQQVTLRCSPKSGHDTVSWYQQALGQGPQFIFQYYEEEERQRGNFPDRFSGHQFPNYSSELNVNALLLGDSALYLCASSFGTGGLYNEQFFGPGTRLTVL.

The V and J genes are TRBV7-6 and TRBJ2-1; 8 bases are a match to TRBD1. The CDR3 sequence is 16 residues long. Unmatched junction bases numbered 13, after V lost 4 bases and J lost 8 bases. Per germline, CDR1 SGHVS and CDR2 FNYEAQ. CDR3 DNA sequence: TGTGCCAGCAGCTGCTGGACAGGGAAGGGGCGGTATGAGCAGTTCTTC. Its translation is CASSCWTGKGRYEQFF.

This chain joins TRBV6-5 and TRBJ2-3; the match to TRBD1 covers 8 bases. In germline, CDR1 is MNHEY, CDR2 SVGAGI. With V trimmed by 5 bases and J by 0 bases, 4 bases remained unmatched. CDR3 length: 15 residues. In DNA, the CDR3 is TGTGCCAGCAGTCCCCGGACAGGGAGCACAGATACGCAGTATTTT. This encodes CASSPRTGSTDTQYF.

This chain links TRBV7-9 with TRBJ1-2; a weak D match, TRBD1 (5 bases). Trimming shortened V by 5 bases and J by 4 bases, and 20 bases separated the two germline ends. The CDR3 consists of 16 residues. CDR1 is SEHNR, CDR2 FQNEAQ, per germline (reference sequence). DNA for the CDR3: TGTGCCAGCAGCCCCCCGTGGGGGGGGGACCGCTATGGCTACACCTTC. It is translated as CASSPPWGGDRYGYTF.

The rearrangement links TRBV4-2 to TRBJ2-7, with TRBD2 matching over 9 bases. The CDR3 totals 16 residues. V lost 1 base to trimming and J lost 4 bases; unmatched junction nucleotides: 8. Germline CDR1 reads LGHNA; CDR2 reads YNFKEQ. The CDR3 coding sequence is TGTGCCAGCAGCCAAGGGGCTAGCGGGAATTCTTACGAGCAGTACTTC. The encoded protein is CASSQGASGNSYEQYF.

The V and J genes are TRBV6-4 and TRBJ2-1, with 7 nucleotides matching TRBD1. V was pared by 5 bases and J by 5 bases, with 12 bases of the junction left unmatched. This CDR3 has 16 residues. Germline V gene lookup returns CDR1 MRHNA and CDR2 SNTAGT. The CDR3 is CASSRKPGQTNNEQFF. The CDR3, as DNA: TGTGCCAGCAGTAGAAAGCCGGGACAGACGAACAATGAGCAGTTCTTC.

This clone came up a few times. The rearrangement uses TRBV6-5 and TRBJ2-1; weak D call: TRBD2 (6 bases). V lost 4 bases and J 1 base, leaving 8 bases between the germline ends. This CDR3 contains 14 residues. Germline V gene sequence: CDR1 MNHEY, CDR2 SVGAGI. This CDR3 reads CASSSGRSYNEQFF. As DNA, the CDR3 is TGTGCCAGCAGTTCAGGGAGGTCCTACAATGAGCAGTTCTTC.

The chain employs TRBV15 and TRBJ2-1; 7 positions agree with TRBD2. Germline CDR1 LNHNV, CDR2 YYDKDF (reference sequence). V lost 5 bases to trimming and J lost 3 bases; unmatched junction nucleotides: 4. The CDR3 loop spans 14 amino acids. CDR3 DNA sequence: TGTGCCACCAGCGTTGGGGGGGTCTACAATGAGCAGTTCTTC. Amino acid sequence: CATSVGGVYNEQFF.